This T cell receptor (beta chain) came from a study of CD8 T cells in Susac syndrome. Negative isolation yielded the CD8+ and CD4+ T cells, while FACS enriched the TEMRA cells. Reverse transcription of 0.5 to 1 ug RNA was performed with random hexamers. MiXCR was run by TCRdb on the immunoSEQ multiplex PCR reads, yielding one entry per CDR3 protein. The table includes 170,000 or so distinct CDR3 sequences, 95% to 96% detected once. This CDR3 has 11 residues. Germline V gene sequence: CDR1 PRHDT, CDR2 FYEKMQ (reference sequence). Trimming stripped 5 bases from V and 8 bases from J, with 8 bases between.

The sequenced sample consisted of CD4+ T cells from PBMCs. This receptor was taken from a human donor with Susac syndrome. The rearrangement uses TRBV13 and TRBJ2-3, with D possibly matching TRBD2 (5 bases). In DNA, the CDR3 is TGTGCCAGCAGCGGACTTACTACGCAGTATTTT. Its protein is CASSGLTTQYF.